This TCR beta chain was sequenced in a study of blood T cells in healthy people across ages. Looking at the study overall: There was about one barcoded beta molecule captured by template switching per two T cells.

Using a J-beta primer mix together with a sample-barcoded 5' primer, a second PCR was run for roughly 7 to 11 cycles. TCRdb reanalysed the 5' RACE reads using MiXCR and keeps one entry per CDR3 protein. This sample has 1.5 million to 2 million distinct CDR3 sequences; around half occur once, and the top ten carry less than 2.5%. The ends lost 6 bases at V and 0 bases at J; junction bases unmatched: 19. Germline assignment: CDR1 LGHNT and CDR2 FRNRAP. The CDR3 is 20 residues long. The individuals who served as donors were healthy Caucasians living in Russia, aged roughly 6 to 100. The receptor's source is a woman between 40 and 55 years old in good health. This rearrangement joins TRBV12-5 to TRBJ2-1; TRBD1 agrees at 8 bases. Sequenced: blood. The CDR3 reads CASGSSRGRGPMSSYNEQFF. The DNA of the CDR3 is TGTGCTAGTGGCTCTAGTCGGGGCAGGGGGCCAATGAGCTCCTACAATGAGCAGTTCTTC.